This T cell receptor beta chain was sequenced in a study of T cells expressing NK-cell markers. Points from the study as a whole: Unclear, still, was the HCMV specificity of the expanded NKG2C+ T cell clones.

Details on this clonotype: What it binds is unknown.

TCRdb reanalyzed the 5' RACE reads and collapses them to one entry per CDR3 protein, without DNA. The sample totals approximately 420,000 distinct CDR3 sequences; its top ten clones hold about 10%. The origin of this receptor is a woman aged 50 to 60 in good health. Sequencing input: blood T cells: a sorted CD56 or NKG2C T cell subset, CD4+ or CD8+ T cells, or bulk PBMC T cells (not recorded which).

CDR3 sequence reads: CATSDSRGDPELPPNTGELFF. The V and J genes are TRBV24-1 and TRBJ2-2; the TCRdb call, TRBD1, lacks DNA for checking. CDR3 size: 21 residues. Germline assignment: CDR1 KGHDR and CDR2 SFDVKD.